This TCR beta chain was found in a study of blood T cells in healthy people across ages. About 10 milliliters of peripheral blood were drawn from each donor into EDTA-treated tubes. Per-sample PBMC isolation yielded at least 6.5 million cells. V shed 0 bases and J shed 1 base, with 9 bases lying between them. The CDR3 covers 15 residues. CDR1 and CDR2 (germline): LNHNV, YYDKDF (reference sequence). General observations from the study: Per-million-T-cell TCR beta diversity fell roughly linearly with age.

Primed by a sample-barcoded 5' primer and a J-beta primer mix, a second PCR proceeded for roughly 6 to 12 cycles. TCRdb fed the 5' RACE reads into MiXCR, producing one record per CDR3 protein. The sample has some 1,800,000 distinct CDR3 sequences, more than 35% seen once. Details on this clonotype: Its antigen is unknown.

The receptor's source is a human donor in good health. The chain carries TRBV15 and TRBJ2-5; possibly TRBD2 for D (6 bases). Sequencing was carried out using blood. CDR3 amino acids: CATSRDRGLQETQYF. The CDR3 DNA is TGTGCCACCAGCAGAGATCGGGGACTCCAAGAGACCCAGTACTTC.